A selection of T cell receptor beta chains follows, all from one sample in a study of human T cells and chemical hapten exposure. In TCRdb, the RACE reads were re-called with MiXCR into one record per CDR3 protein. Of roughly 75,000 distinct CDR3 sequences listed, about 8.6% are singletons. Sample: whole blood. The source of these receptors is a female donor in good health. Some clones in this sample may be carry-over from other donors' samples. Both conserved end residues are part of each CDR3. The order of the fields is V gene, J gene, clone size, CDR3 length, D gene, CDR3 protein, CDR3 DNA. A D gene is named only where the DNA matches it firmly. Size is stated for part of the rows, as once, few or many counts, or as a class when the clone is expanded.

TRBV14	TRBJ1-1	many	15	-	CASSPDRFFNTEAFF	TGTGCCAGCAGTCCTGACCGATTTTTTAACACTGAAGCTTTCTTT
TRBV6-6	TRBJ1-6	many	15	TRBD1	CASNNPGQGRSPLHF	TGTGCCAGCAACAACCCGGGACAGGGGCGATCACCCCTCCACTTT
TRBV20-1	TRBJ2-7	many	10	-	CSARYDEQYF	TGCAGTGCTAGGTACGACGAGCAGTACTTC
TRBV5-4	TRBJ2-4	many	16	-	CASSLEGDVAKNIQYF	TGTGCCAGCAGCTTGGAAGGGGATGTAGCCAAAAACATTCAGTACTTC
TRBV12-3/TRBV12-4	TRBJ2-3	-	15	TRBD2	CASSLLAGDLDTQYF	TGTGCCAGCAGTTTACTAGCGGGGGATTTAGATACGCAGTATTTT
TRBV18	TRBJ2-5	-	18	-	CASSSRDSAPPYQETQYF	TGTGCCAGCTCATCCCGGGACTCCGCGCCCCCATACCAAGAGACCCAGTACTTC
TRBV12-3/TRBV12-4	TRBJ2-1	-	13	-	CASSCQGWNEQFF	TGTGCCAGCAGTTGTCAAGGGTGGAATGAGCAGTTCTTC
TRBV29-1	TRBJ2-1	many	17	TRBD2	CSAEGDSGGFPGGVQFF	TGCAGCGCCGAAGGGGATTCGGGGGGGTTCCCCGGAGGCGTGCAGTTCTTC
TRBV11-2	TRBJ1-5	medium-sized	13	-	CASSLGDRQPQHF	TGTGCCAGCAGCTTAGGAGACAGGCAGCCCCAGCATTTT
TRBV7-2	TRBJ1-2	many	14	-	CASNRGVSNYGYTF	TGTGCCAGCAACCGGGGTGTTTCGAACTATGGCTACACCTTC
TRBV20-1	TRBJ2-1	few	15	TRBD2	CSATDGGAAYNEQFF	TGCAGTGCTACGGACGGGGGGGCCGCGTATAATGAGCAGTTCTTC
TRBV20-1	TRBJ2-1	-	15	TRBD2	CSAPPQRGAYNEQFF	TGCAGTGCCCCTCCCCAGCGGGGGGCCTACAATGAGCAGTTCTTC
TRBV20-1	TRBJ2-7	many	12	-	CSARERTYEQYF	TGCAGTGCTAGGGAAAGAACCTACGAGCAGTACTTC
TRBV12-3/TRBV12-4	TRBJ2-7	many	13	-	CASSPSGRYEQYF	TGTGCCAGCAGCCCCAGTGGACGGTACGAGCAGTACTTC
TRBV6-1	TRBJ2-2	many	15	-	CASRPGPGYTGELFF	TGTGCCAGCAGACCGGGACCGGGCTACACCGGGGAGCTGTTTTTT
TRBV7-2	TRBJ2-7	many	15	TRBD2	CASSITSGGPYEQYF	TGTGCCAGCAGCATTACTAGCGGGGGCCCCTACGAGCAGTACTTC
TRBV6-5	TRBJ2-1	many	13	-	CASSYSSGHEQFF	TGTGCCAGCAGTTACTCGAGCGGACATGAGCAGTTCTTC
TRBV27	TRBJ2-3	many	14	-	CASSRSPFTDTQYF	TGTGCCAGCAGCAGGAGCCCTTTCACAGATACGCAGTATTTT
TRBV5-6	TRBJ1-4	-	16	-	CASSLLFGAANEKLFF	TGTGCCAGCAGCCTACTATTCGGGGCGGCTAATGAAAAACTGTTTTTT
TRBV5-6	TRBJ2-2	-	17	-	CASSFQAALANTGELFF	TGTGCCAGCAGCTTCCAGGCTGCACTAGCAAACACCGGGGAGCTGTTTTTT
TRBV7-9	TRBJ2-3	many	15	TRBD2	CASRKSGGAGDTQYF	TGTGCCAGCAGGAAAAGCGGGGGGGCCGGGGATACGCAGTATTTT
TRBV6-1	TRBJ2-1	few	15	-	CASSEISGRYNEQFF	TGTGCCAGCAGTGAAATCTCTGGGAGATACAATGAGCAGTTCTTC
TRBV4-3	TRBJ2-6	-	17	-	CASSQEGESSGANVLTF	TGCGCCAGCAGCCAAGAGGGGGAAAGCTCTGGGGCCAACGTCCTGACTTTC
TRBV12-3/TRBV12-4	TRBJ2-3	-	14	-	CASSPPNSLDTQYF	TGTGCCAGCAGTCCCCCCAACAGTCTGGATACGCAGTATTTT
TRBV18	TRBJ1-1	few	14	-	CASSRGGTNTEAFF	TGTGCCAGCTCACGGGGAGGTACTAACACTGAAGCTTTCTTT
TRBV19	TRBJ2-1	-	16	TRBD2	CASSPPGTSGGAYQFF	TGTGCCAGTAGCCCGCCCGGGACTAGCGGGGGGGCCTATCAGTTCTTC
TRBV7-8	TRBJ1-1	many	15	-	CASSPDPMGGTEAFF	TGTGCCAGCAGCCCCGACCCGATGGGGGGAACTGAAGCTTTCTTT
TRBV12-3/TRBV12-4	TRBJ2-1	-	15	-	CASSRGASSYNEQFF	TGTGCCAGCAGCCGCGGGGCGAGCTCCTACAATGAGCAGTTCTTC
TRBV7-9	TRBJ2-3	few	15	-	CASSSLEWFTDTQYF	TGTGCCAGCAGCTCCCTTGAGTGGTTCACAGATACGCAGTATTTT
TRBV7-2	TRBJ2-3	many	18	TRBD1	CASSLDRIGTDVTDTQYF	TGTGCCAGCAGCTTAGATCGTATAGGGACAGACGTCACAGATACGCAGTATTTT
TRBV6-5	TRBJ1-2	many	12	-	CASNQQGVGYTF	TGTGCCAGCAATCAACAGGGTGTTGGCTACACCTTC
TRBV6-1	TRBJ2-3	few	13	-	CASSESIGDTQYF	TGTGCCAGCAGTGAATCGATAGGAGATACGCAGTATTTT
TRBV7-2	TRBJ2-3	few	14	-	CASSLVVATDTQYF	TGTGCCAGCAGCTTAGTGGTGGCGACAGATACGCAGTATTTT
TRBV7-9	TRBJ1-1	many	16	TRBD1	CASSFLEVRGKTEAFF	TGTGCCAGCAGCTTTCTAGAGGTCAGGGGGAAAACTGAAGCTTTCTTT
TRBV28	TRBJ1-4	-	13	-	CASTLGTTEKLFF	TGTGCCAGTACCCTAGGGACAACGGAAAAACTGTTTTTT
TRBV20-1	TRBJ2-7	-	14	-	CSARDVTLSYEQYF	TGCAGTGCTAGAGATGTGACCCTCTCCTACGAGCAGTACTTC
TRBV7-2	TRBJ2-3	few	16	TRBD2	CASSSIAGGGTDTQYF	TGTGCCAGCAGCTCAATAGCGGGGGGGGGCACAGATACGCAGTATTTT
TRBV5-5	TRBJ2-6	many	19	TRBD1	CASSPWGQKNYSGANVLTF	TGTGCCAGCAGCCCGTGGGGACAGAAGAATTATTCTGGGGCCAACGTCCTGACTTTC
TRBV7-2	TRBJ2-5	-	15	TRBD2	CASSLAGTRQETQYF	TGTGCCAGCAGCTTAGCCGGGACTAGGCAAGAGACCCAGTACTTC
TRBV11-2	TRBJ1-6	many	18	TRBD1	CASRPRGQISSYNSPLHF	TGTGCCAGCAGGCCCCGGGGACAGATAAGCTCCTATAATTCACCCCTCCACTTT
TRBV29-1	TRBJ2-5	many	11	-	CSVEGGETQYF	TGCAGCGTTGAAGGAGGGGAGACCCAGTACTTC
TRBV6-5	TRBJ2-1	many	15	-	CASSRTVTTYNEQFF	TGTGCCAGCAGTCGGACAGTGACAACCTACAATGAGCAGTTCTTC
TRBV6-6	TRBJ1-6	many	15	-	CASSPPSGHLTPLHF	TGTGCCAGCAGTCCACCGTCGGGCCACCTTACACCCCTCCACTTT
TRBV4-3	TRBJ2-3	many	17	-	CASSQEGAPTRTDTQYF	TGCGCCAGCAGCCAAGAGGGGGCTCCTACACGCACAGATACGCAGTATTTT
TRBV11-2	TRBJ2-7	few	15	TRBD2	CASSSLAGATYEQYF	TGTGCCAGCAGCTCATTAGCGGGGGCCACCTACGAGCAGTACTTC
TRBV18	TRBJ1-1	many	15	-	CASSPARGLETEAFF	TGTGCCAGTTCCCCGGCAAGGGGGTTAGAGACTGAAGCTTTCTTT
TRBV5-5	TRBJ2-1	-	12	-	CASSLGGGEQFF	TGTGCCAGCAGCCTGGGAGGGGGTGAGCAGTTCTTC
TRBV25-1	TRBJ1-2	many	15	TRBD1	CASSVRQGVGYGYTF	TGTGCCAGCAGTGTTAGACAGGGAGTGGGCTATGGCTACACCTTC
TRBV4-1	TRBJ2-3	-	15	-	CASSQEGLASDTQYF	TGCGCCAGCAGCCAAGAAGGCTTAGCATCTGATACGCAGTATTTT
TRBV5-1	TRBJ1-1	few	16	-	CASSLAFGNMNTEAFF	TGCGCCAGCAGCTTGGCCTTCGGGAACATGAACACTGAAGCTTTCTTT